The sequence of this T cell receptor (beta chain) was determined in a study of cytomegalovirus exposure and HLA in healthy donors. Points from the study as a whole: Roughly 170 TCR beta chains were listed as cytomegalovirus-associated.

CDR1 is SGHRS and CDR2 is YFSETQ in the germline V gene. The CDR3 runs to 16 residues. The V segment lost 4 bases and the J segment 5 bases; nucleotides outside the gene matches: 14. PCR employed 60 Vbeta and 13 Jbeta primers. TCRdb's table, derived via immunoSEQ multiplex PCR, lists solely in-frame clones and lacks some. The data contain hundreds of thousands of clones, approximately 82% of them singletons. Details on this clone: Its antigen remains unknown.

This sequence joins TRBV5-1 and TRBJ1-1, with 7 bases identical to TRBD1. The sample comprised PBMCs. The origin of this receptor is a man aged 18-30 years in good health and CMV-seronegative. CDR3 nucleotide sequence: TGCGCCAGCAGCGCAGACCCCCGACAGGGTTGGACTGAAGCTTTCTTT. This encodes CASSADPRQGWTEAFF.